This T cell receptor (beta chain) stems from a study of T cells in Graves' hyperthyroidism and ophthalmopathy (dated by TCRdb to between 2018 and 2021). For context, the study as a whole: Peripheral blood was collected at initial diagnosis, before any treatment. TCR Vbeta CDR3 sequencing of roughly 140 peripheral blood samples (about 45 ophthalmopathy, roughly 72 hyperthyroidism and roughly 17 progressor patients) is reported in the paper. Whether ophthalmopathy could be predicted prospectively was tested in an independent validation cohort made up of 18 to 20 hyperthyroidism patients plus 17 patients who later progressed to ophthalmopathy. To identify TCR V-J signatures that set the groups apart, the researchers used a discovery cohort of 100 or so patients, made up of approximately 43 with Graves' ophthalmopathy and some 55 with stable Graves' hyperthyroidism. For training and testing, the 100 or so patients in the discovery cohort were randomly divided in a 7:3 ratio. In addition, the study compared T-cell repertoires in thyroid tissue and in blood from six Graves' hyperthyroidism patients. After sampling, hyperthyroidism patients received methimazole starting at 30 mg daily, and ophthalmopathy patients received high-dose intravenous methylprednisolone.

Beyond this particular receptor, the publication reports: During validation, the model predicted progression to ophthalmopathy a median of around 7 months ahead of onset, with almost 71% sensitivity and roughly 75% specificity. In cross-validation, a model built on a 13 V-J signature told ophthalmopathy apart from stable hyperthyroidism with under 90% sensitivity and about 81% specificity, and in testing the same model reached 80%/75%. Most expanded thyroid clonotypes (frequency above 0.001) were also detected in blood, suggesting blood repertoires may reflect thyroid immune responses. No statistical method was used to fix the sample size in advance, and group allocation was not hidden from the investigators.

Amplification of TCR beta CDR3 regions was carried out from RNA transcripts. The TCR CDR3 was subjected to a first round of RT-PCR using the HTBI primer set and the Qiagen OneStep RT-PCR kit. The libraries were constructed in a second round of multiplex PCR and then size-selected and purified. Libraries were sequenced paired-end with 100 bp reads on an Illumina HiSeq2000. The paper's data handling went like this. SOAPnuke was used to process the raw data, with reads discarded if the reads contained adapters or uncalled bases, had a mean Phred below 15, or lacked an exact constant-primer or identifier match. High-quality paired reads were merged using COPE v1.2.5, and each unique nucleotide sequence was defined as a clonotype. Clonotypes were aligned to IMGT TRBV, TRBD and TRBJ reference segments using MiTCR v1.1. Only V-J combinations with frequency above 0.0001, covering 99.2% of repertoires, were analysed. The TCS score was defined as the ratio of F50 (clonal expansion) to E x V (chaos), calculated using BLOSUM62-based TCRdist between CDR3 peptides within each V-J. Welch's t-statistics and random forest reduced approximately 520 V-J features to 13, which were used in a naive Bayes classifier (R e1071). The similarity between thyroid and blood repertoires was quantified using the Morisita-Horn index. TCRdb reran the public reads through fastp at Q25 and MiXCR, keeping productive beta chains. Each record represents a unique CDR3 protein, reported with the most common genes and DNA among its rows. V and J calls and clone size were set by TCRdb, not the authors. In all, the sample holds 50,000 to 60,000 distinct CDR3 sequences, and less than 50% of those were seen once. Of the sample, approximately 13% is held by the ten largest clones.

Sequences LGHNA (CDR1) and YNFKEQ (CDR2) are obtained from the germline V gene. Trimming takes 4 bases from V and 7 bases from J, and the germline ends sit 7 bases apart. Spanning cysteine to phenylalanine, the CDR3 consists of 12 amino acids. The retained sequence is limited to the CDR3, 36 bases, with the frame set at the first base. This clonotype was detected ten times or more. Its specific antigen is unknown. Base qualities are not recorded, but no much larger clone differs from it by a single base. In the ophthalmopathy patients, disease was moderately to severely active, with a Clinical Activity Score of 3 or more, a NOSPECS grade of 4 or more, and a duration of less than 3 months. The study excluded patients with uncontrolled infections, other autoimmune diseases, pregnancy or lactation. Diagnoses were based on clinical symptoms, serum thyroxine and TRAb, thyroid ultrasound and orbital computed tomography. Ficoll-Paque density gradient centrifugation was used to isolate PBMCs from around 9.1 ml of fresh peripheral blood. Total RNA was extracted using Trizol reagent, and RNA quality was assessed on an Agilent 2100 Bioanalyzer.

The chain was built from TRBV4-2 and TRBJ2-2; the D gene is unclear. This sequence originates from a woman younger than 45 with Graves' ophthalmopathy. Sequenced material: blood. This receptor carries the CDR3 CASSRAVGELFF. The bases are TGTGCCAGCAGCCGCGCGGTCGGGGAGCTGTTTTTT.